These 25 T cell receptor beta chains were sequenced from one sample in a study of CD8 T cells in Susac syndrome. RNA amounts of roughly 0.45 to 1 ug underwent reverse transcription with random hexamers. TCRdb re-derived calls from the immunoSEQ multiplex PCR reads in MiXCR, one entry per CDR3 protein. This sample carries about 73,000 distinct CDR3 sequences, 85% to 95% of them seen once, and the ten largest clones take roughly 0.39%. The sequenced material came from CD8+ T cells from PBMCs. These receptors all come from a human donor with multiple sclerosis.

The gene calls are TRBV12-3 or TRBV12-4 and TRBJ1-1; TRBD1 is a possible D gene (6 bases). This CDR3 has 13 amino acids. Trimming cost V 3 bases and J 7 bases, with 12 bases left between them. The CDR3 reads CASSFRAGVEAFF. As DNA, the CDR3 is TGTGCCAGCAGTTTCCGGGCAGGGGTTGAAGCTTTCTTT.

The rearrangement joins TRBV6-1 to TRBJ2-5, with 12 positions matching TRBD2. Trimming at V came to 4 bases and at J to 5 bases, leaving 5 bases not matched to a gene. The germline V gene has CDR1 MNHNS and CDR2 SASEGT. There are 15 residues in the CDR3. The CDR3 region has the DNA TGTGCCAGCAGTGTTTCTAGCGGGGGGGCCGAGACCCAGTACTTC. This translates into CASSVSSGGAETQYF.

The CDR3 nucleotides read TGTGCCGTAGGACAGGCGGCTGGAAACACCATATATTTT. Residues: CAVGQAAGNTIYF. The chain carries TRBV10-3 and TRBJ1-3; the match to TRBD1 covers 7 bases. The trim removed 11 bases at V and 2 bases at J, leaving 6 bases unmatched. This CDR3 has 13 amino acids. Germline V gives CDR1 ENHRY, CDR2 SYGVKD.

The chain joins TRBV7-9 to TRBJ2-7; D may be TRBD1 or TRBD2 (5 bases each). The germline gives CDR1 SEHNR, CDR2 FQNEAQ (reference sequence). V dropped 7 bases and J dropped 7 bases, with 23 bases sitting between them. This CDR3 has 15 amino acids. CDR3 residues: CASKPGTGDGGEQYF. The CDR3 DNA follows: TGTGCCAGCAAGCCTGGGACGGGCGATGGCGGTGAGCAGTACTTC.

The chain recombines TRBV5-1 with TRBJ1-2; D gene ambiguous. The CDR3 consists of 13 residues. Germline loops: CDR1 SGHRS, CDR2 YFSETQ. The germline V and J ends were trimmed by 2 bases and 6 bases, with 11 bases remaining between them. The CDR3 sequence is CASSFSGRDGYTF. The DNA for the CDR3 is TGCGCCAGCAGCTTTTCGGGGAGGGATGGCTACACCTTC.

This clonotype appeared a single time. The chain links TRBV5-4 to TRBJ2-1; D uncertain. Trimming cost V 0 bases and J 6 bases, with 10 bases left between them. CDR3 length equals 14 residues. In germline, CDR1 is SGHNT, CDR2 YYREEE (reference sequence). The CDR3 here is CASSLEAGFNEQFF. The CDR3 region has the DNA TGTGCCAGCAGCTTGGAAGCCGGATTCAATGAGCAGTTCTTC.

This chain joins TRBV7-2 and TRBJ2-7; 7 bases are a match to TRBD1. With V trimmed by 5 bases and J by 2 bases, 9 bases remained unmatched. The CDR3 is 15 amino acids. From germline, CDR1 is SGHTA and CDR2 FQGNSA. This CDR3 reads CASSPRTGAPYEQYF. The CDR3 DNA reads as TGTGCCAGCAGCCCCCGGACAGGAGCACCCTACGAGCAGTACTTC.

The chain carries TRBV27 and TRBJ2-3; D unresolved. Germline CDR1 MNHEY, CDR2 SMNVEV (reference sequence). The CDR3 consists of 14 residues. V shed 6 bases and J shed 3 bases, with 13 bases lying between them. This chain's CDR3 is CASSLGMGTDTQYF. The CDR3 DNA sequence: TGTGCCAGCAGCCTGGGAATGGGTACAGATACGCAGTATTTT.

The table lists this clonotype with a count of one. In DNA form, the CDR3 reads TGTGCCAGCAGTTTATCCCCGGGGGCCAGCTCCTACAATGAGCAGTTCTTC. It yields the protein CASSLSPGASSYNEQFF. This sequence joins TRBV27 and TRBJ2-1; D possibly uses TRBD1 or TRBD2 (6 bases each). This CDR3 contains 17 residues. Germline V lookup: CDR1 MNHEY, CDR2 SMNVEV (reference sequence). Trimming pared 0 bases from V and 0 bases from J, leaving 12 bases between.

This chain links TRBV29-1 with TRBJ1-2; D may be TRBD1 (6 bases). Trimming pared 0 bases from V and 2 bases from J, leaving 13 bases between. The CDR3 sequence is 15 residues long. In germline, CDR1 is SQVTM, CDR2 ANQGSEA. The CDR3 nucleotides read TGCAGCGTTGAAGATCATAGGGGGATCAACTATGGCTACACCTTC. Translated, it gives CSVEDHRGINYGYTF. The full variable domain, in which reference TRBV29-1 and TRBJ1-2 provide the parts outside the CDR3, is SAVISQKPSRDICQRGTSLTIQCQVDSQVTMMFWYRQQPGQSLTLIATANQGSEATYESGFVIDKFPISRPNLTFSTLTVSNMSPEDSSIYLCSVEDHRGINYGYTFGSGTRLTVV.

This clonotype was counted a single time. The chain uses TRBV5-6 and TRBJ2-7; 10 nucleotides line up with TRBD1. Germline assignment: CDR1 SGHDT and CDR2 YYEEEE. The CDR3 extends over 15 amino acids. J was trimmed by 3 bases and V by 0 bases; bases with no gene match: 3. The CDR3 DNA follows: TGTGCCAGCAGCTTGGCGGGGGACAGGGGCTACGAGCAGTACTTC. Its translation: CASSLAGDRGYEQYF. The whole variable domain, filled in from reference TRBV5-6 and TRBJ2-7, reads DAGVTQSPTHLIKTRGQQVTLRCSPKSGHDTVSWYQQALGQGPQFIFQYYEEEERQRGNFPDRFSGHQFPNYSSELNVNALLLGDSALYLCASSLAGDRGYEQYFGPGTRLTVT.

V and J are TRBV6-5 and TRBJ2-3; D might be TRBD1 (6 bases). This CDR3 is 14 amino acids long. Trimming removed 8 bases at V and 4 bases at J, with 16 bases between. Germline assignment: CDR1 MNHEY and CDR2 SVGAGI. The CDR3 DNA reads TGTGCCAGCTCCCGAACAGGGTACCCAGATACGCAGTATTTT. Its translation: CASSRTGYPDTQYF.

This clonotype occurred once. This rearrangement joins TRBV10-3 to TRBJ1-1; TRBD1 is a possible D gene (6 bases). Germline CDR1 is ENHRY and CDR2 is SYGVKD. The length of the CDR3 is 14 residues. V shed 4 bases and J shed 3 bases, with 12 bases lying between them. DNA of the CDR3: TGTGCCATCAGTGTAAGGGGGGGTTACACTGAAGCTTTCTTT. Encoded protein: CAISVRGGYTEAFF.

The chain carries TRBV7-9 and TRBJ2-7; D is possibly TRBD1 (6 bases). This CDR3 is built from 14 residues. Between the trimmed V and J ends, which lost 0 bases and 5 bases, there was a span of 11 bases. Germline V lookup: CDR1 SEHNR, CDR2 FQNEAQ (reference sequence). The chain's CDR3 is CASSLAQGPHEQYF. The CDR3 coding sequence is TGTGCCAGCAGCTTAGCGCAGGGGCCGCACGAGCAGTACTTC.

CDR3 nucleotides: TGTGCCAGCAGCCAAGTCACGTTGAACACTGAAGCTTTCTTT. Translating gives CASSQVTLNTEAFF. The V gene is TRBV3-1, the J gene TRBJ1-1, with D hard to call. CDR1 is LGHDT and CDR2 is YNNKEL in the germline V gene (reference sequence). The CDR3 contains 14 residues. V lost 1 base and J 0 bases, leaving 6 bases between the germline ends.

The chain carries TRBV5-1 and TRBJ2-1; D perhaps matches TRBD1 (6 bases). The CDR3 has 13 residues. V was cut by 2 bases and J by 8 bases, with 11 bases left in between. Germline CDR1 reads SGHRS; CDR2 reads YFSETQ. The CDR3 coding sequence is TGCGCCAGCAGCTTTACATACAGGGATGAGCAGTTCTTC. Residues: CASSFTYRDEQFF.

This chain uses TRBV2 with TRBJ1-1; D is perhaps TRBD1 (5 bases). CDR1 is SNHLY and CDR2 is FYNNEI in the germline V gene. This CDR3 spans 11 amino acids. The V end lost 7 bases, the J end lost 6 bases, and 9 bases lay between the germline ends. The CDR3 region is CASMGGSEAFF. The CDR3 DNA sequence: TGTGCCAGCATGGGGGGATCTGAAGCTTTCTTT.

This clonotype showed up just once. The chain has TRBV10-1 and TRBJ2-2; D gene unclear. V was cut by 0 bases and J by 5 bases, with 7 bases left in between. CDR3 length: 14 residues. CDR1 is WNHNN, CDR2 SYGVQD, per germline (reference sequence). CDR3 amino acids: CASSESIETGELFF. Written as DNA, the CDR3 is TGCGCCAGCAGTGAGTCAATTGAGACCGGGGAGCTGTTTTTT.

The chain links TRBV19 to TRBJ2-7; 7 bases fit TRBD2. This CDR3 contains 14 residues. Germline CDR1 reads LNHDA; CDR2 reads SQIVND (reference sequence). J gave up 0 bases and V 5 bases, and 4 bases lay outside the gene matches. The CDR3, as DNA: TGTGCCAGTAGTCCGTGGACTAGCTCCTACGAGCAGTACTTC. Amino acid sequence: CASSPWTSSYEQYF.

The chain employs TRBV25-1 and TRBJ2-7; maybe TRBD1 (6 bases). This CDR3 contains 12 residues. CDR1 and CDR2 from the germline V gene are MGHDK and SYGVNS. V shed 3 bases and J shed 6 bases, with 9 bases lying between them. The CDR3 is CASSDTGSEQYF. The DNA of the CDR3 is TGTGCCAGCAGTGACACAGGGTCCGAGCAGTACTTC.

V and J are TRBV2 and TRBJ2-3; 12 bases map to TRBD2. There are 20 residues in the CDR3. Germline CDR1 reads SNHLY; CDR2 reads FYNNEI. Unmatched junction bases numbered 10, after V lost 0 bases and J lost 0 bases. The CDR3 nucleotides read TGTGCCAGCAGTGAAGCGCAGGGACTAGCGGGCCACCCAAGCACAGATACGCAGTATTTT. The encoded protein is CASSEAQGLAGHPSTDTQYF.

The CDR3 loop reads CASSVVTELDGELFF. The DNA of the CDR3 is TGTGCCAGCAGCGTAGTAACGGAATTAGACGGGGAGCTGTTTTTT. The chain joins TRBV9 to TRBJ2-2; no definite D call. Per germline, CDR1 SGDLS and CDR2 YYNGEE. V lost 0 bases to trimming and J lost 7 bases, with 13 bases between them. This CDR3 is 15 amino acids long.

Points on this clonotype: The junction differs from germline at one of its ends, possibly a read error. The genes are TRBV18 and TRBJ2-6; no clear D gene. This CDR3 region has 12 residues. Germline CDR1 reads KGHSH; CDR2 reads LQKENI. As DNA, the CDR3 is TGTGCGAGCTCTGCTGGGGCCAACGTCCTGACTTTC. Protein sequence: CASSAGANVLTF.

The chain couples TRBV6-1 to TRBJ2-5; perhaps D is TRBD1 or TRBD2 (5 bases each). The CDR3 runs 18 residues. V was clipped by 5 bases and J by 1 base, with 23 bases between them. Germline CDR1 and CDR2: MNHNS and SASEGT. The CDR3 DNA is TGTGCCAGCAGTCCCGGGACCAACTTCGCTCCCAGCCAAGAGACCCAGTACTTC. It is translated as CASSPGTNFAPSQETQYF.

The CDR3 DNA is TGTGCCAGCGGTGGGATGGATCTAAGCTATGGCTACACCTTC. Amino acids: CASGGMDLSYGYTF. This rearrangement joins TRBV7-2 to TRBJ1-2; D gene ambiguous. CDR1 and CDR2 (germline): SGHTA, FQGNSA. The CDR3 is made up of 14 amino acids. The ends were cut back, 8 bases at V and 4 bases at J, with 17 bases in the middle. Full variable domain (remainder filled in from reference TRBV7-2 and TRBJ1-2): GAGVSQSPSNKVTEKGKDVELRCDPISGHTALYWYRQSLGQGLEFLIYFQGNSAPDKSGLPSDRFSAERTGGSVSTLTIQRTQQEDSAVYLCASGGMDLSYGYTFGSGTRLTVV.